The following is a T cell receptor beta chain sequence with its context. Per the germline V gene, CDR1 is SGDLS and CDR2 is YYNGEE. V lost 4 bases to trimming and J lost 6 bases, with 7 bases between them. The CDR3 runs to 12 residues. This sample is part of a study of regulatory dendritic cells for organ transplantation. Only in-frame clones appear in the TCRdb table, and some are missing; sequencing was by immunoSEQ multiplex PCR. The data show fewer than 50,000 clones, around nine tenths seen once. This chain uses TRBV9 with TRBJ2-2; no clear D gene. This TCR came from a human donor in good health. Sequenced sample: naive CD8+ T cells from blood. Subset noted: CD45RA+ naive T cells. The DNA of the CDR3 is TGTGCCAGCAGCCCCGACTCCGGGGAGCTGTTTTTT. Translation gives CASSPDSGELFF. The whole variable domain, filled in from reference TRBV9 and TRBJ2-2, reads DSGVTQTPKHLITATGQRVTLRCSPRSGDLSVYWYQQSLDQGLQFLIQYYNGEERAKGNILERFSAQQFPDLHSELNLSSLELGDSALYFCASSPDSGELFFGEGSRLTVL.